This T cell receptor beta chain came from a study of cytomegalovirus exposure and HLA in healthy donors. The CDR3 spans 16 residues. The V segment lost 0 bases and the J segment 4 bases; nucleotides outside the gene matches: 4. Germline V CDR1 and CDR2: MNHNS, SASEGT. Repertoires were generated with immunoSEQ multiplex PCR, while TCRdb's copy carries only in-frame clones and drops some. The data show over 150,000 clones, about 90% seen once. The TCR originated in a woman between 18 and 29 years old in good health and CMV-seropositive. J is TRBJ2-7 and V is TRBV6-1; 12 nucleotides match TRBD1. The sequencing input was PBMCs. The CDR3 sequence is CASSEARGQGAYEQYF. CDR3 sequence (DNA): TGTGCCAGCAGTGAAGCTAGGGGACAGGGGGCTTACGAGCAGTACTTC.